A single sample gave rise to the 20 T cell receptor beta chains below, sequenced in a study of T-cell reconstitution after alpha-beta-depleted transplantation in children. Unique molecular identifiers were used in preparing the TCRbeta library. TCRdb itself ran the PCR reads through MiXCR, one entry per CDR3 protein. The sample includes roughly 670,000 distinct CDR3 sequences, 13% of them seen just once. The specimen comprised PBMCs, sampled before TCRalphabeta/CD19-depleted stem cell transplant. The receptors stem from a girl aged 2-9 years with congenital amegakaryocytic thrombocytopenia, due to receive a stem cell transplant.

This clonotype was recorded a few times. The rearrangement links TRBV19 to TRBJ2-5; the match to TRBD1 covers 7 bases. CDR3 length: 12 amino acids. Trimming removed 6 bases from V and 3 bases from J; junction bases left unmatched: 1. Germline CDR1 and CDR2: LNHDA and SQIVND (reference sequence). The CDR3 DNA follows: TGTGCCAGTAGCGGGACAGAAGAGACCCAGTACTTC. It specifies CASSGTEETQYF.

A few counts support this clonotype. The chain combines TRBV7-6 with TRBJ2-2; 8 positions agree with TRBD2. J was trimmed by 3 bases and V by 4 bases; bases with no gene match: 7. The CDR3 covers 16 residues. Germline CDR1 SGHVS, CDR2 FNYEAQ. As DNA, the CDR3 is TGTGCCAGCAGCTCGGGGCTAGCGGGCCACACCGGGGAGCTGTTTTTT. It translates to CASSSGLAGHTGELFF.

This clonotype has only a few counts. The CDR3 sequence: CSARDRSGRAGVEQFF. In DNA, the CDR3 is TGCAGTGCTAGAGATCGAAGCGGGAGGGCCGGAGTTGAGCAGTTCTTC. The chain recombines TRBV20-1 with TRBJ2-1; 10 bases are a match to TRBD2. Per the germline V gene, CDR1 is DFQATT and CDR2 is SNEGSKA (reference sequence). CDR3 length: 16 residues. J was trimmed by 9 bases and V by 0 bases; bases with no gene match: 11.

This rearrangement joins TRBV11-2 to TRBJ2-5, with D unclear. The CDR3 length is 14 residues. The V end lost 5 bases, the J end lost 4 bases, and 14 bases lay between the germline ends. Germline V gene data show CDR1 as SGHAT and CDR2 as FQNNGV. CDR3 residues: CASSRPSQTETQYF. The CDR3 DNA reads TGTGCCAGCAGCCGACCCTCCCAAACAGAGACCCAGTACTTC.

As for this clonotype: A much larger clone is a single base away; this may be a read error. This sequence joins TRBV5-5 and TRBJ2-3; TRBD2 might be the D (6 bases). Per germline, CDR1 SGHKS and CDR2 YYEKEE (reference sequence). This CDR3 has 15 residues. In nucleotides, the CDR3 is TGTGCCAGCAGCTTGCCCGGGGGAGTCTCAGATACGCAGTCTTTT. This gives the protein CASSLPGGVSDTQSF.

The chain is built from TRBV28 and TRBJ1-3; D not resolved. V lost 5 bases to trimming and J lost 6 bases, with 14 bases between them. Germline V gene data show CDR1 as MDHEN and CDR2 as SYDVKM. The CDR3 length is 14 residues. The CDR3 here is CASSGPRVENTIYF. CDR3 DNA sequence: TGTGCCAGCAGTGGTCCTCGGGTGGAAAACACCATATATTTT.

The rearrangement joins TRBV10-3 to TRBJ1-5; D is possibly TRBD1 (6 bases). CDR3 length: 12 amino acids. V dropped 11 bases and J dropped 3 bases, with 11 bases sitting between them. Germline V gene data show CDR1 as ENHRY and CDR2 as SYGVKD. Here the CDR3 reads CASQGTNQPQHF. Written as DNA, the CDR3 is TGTGCCTCACAGGGTACCAATCAGCCCCAGCATTTT.

This rearrangement joins TRBV6-5 to TRBJ2-1; 12 positions match TRBD2. CDR1 and CDR2 from the germline V gene are MNHEY and SVGAGI. Trimming at V came to 4 bases and at J to 10 bases, leaving 2 bases not matched to a gene. The CDR3 is 13 amino acids. CDR3 DNA sequence: TGTGCCAGCAGTTGGACTAGCGGGAAGGAGCAGTTCTTC. Its translation: CASSWTSGKEQFF.

The chain's CDR3 is CASSSLLSGRAGNEQFF. DNA of the CDR3: TGCGCCAGCAGCTCCCTTCTTAGCGGGAGGGCCGGCAATGAGCAGTTCTTC. The chain links TRBV5-1 to TRBJ2-1; 11 nucleotides match TRBD2. The V and J ends lost 3 bases and 6 bases, in that order; junction bases with no gene match: 11. Germline assignment: CDR1 SGHRS and CDR2 YFSETQ. The CDR3 covers 17 residues.

The V gene is TRBV29-1, the J gene TRBJ2-5; 7 nucleotides match TRBD1. V was clipped by 6 bases and J by 2 bases; unmatched bases: 6. This CDR3 comprises 13 residues. In germline, CDR1 is SQVTM, CDR2 ANQGSEA. The CDR3 nucleotides are TGCAGCGTGGAACAGGGGCCTCAAGAGACCCAGTACTTC. It yields the protein CSVEQGPQETQYF.

The rearrangement uses TRBV18 and TRBJ2-1; D may be TRBD1 (5 bases). The CDR3 length is 16 residues. The V gene's germline CDR1 is KGHSH and CDR2 LQKENI. Trimming pared 2 bases from V and 1 base from J, leaving 12 bases between. CDR3 DNA: TGTGCCAGCTCACCATTAGACAGCCGATCCTACAATGAGCAGTTCTTC. Translated, it gives CASSPLDSRSYNEQFF.

V usage is TRBV7-9 and J usage is TRBJ1-1, with D unresolved. The ends were cut back, 3 bases at V and 4 bases at J, with 6 bases in the middle. The germline CDR1 and CDR2 sequences are SEHNR and FQNEAQ (reference sequence). The CDR3 has 12 residues. CDR3 in amino acids: CASSFAPTEAFF. Here the CDR3 DNA reads TGTGCCAGCAGCTTTGCACCCACTGAAGCTTTCTTT.

The gene calls are TRBV15 and TRBJ2-7, with D unresolved. The CDR3 is 16 amino acids. The germline CDR1 and CDR2 sequences are LNHNV and YYDKDF (reference sequence). Deletions cut 1 base from V and 0 bases from J, with 13 bases between. CDR3 sequence: CATSRVVSGGSYEQYF. CDR3 DNA: TGTGCCACCAGCAGAGTGGTGTCGGGCGGCTCCTACGAGCAGTACTTC. Complete variable domain (other parts from reference TRBV15 and TRBJ2-7): DAMVIQNPRYQVTQFGKPVTLSCSQTLNHNVMYWYQQKSSQAPKLLFHYYDKDFNNEADTPDNFQSRRPNTSFCFLDIRSPGLGDTAMYLCATSRVVSGGSYEQYFGPGTRLTVT.

At least ten counts were recorded for this clonotype. The CDR3 region is CSARDTRTTEAFF. CDR3 nucleotides: TGCAGTGCTAGAGATACCCGCACGACTGAAGCTTTCTTT. This chain links TRBV20-1 with TRBJ1-1; no clear D gene. Per germline, CDR1 DFQATT and CDR2 SNEGSKA (reference sequence). V lost 0 bases and J 5 bases, leaving 10 bases between the germline ends. This CDR3 is 13 amino acids long.

The rearrangement joins TRBV7-2 to TRBJ2-1; 7 positions match TRBD2. With 5 bases clipped from V and 0 bases from J, the junction kept 7 bases outside the gene matches. CDR3 length: 16 residues. Germline-derived CDR1 and CDR2 are SGHTA and FQGNSA. Here the CDR3 reads CASSRQRDGSYNEQFF. The DNA of the CDR3 is TGTGCCAGCAGCCGGCAGCGGGACGGCTCCTACAATGAGCAGTTCTTC.

This clonotype was observed many times. This rearrangement joins TRBV5-1 to TRBJ2-3; unclear D gene. The length of the CDR3 is 15 residues. Germline V lookup: CDR1 SGHRS, CDR2 YFSETQ. Trimming stripped 1 base from V and 2 bases from J, with 11 bases between. In nucleotides, the CDR3 is TGCGCCAGCAGCTTGTACCCAGTAGCCACAGATACGCAGTATTTT. Translating gives CASSLYPVATDTQYF.

V and J are TRBV7-9 and TRBJ1-1; perhaps TRBD1 as D (6 bases). This CDR3 region has 13 residues. Trimming cost V 5 bases and J 8 bases, with 15 bases left between them. Germline V gene sequence: CDR1 SEHNR, CDR2 FQNEAQ (reference sequence). The CDR3 DNA follows: TGTGCCAGCAGCCATAAGGGGGGGGACGAAGCTTTCTTT. It is translated as CASSHKGGDEAFF.

The V and J genes are TRBV12-3 or TRBV12-4 and TRBJ2-7; the match to TRBD2 covers 7 bases. This CDR3 is built from 17 residues. Unmatched junction bases numbered 11, after V lost 3 bases and J lost 0 bases. The CDR3 DNA reads TGTGCCAGCAGTTTTTACGGGAGGACCAGTCCCTCCTACGAGCAGTACTTC. Translation: CASSFYGRTSPSYEQYF.

The V call is TRBV12-5, the J call TRBJ2-5, with TRBD1 as a possible D gene (6 bases). This CDR3 has 17 residues. Germline V CDR1 and CDR2: LGHNT, FRNRAP. Trimming pared 1 base from V and 4 bases from J, leaving 19 bases between. This CDR3 reads CASGLGTGQLRGETQYF. As DNA, the CDR3 is TGTGCTAGTGGTTTGGGCACTGGACAACTCAGGGGAGAGACCCAGTACTTC. The full variable domain, its missing parts supplied by reference TRBV12-5 and TRBJ2-5, is DARVTQTPRHKVTEMGQEVTMRCQPILGHNTVFWYRQTMMQGLELLAYFRNRAPLDDSGMPKDRFSAEMPDATLATLKIQPSEPRDSAVYFCASGLGTGQLRGETQYFGPGTRLLVL.

The chain joins TRBV27 to TRBJ2-1; TRBD2 matches 10 bases. Trimming removed 7 bases from V and 8 bases from J; junction bases left unmatched: 14. In germline, CDR1 is MNHEY, CDR2 SMNVEV (reference sequence). This CDR3 spans 16 amino acids. This chain's CDR3 is CASTRPIEREGYEQFF. As DNA, the CDR3 is TGTGCCAGCACTCGCCCAATCGAGCGGGAGGGATATGAGCAGTTCTTC.